This TCR beta chain was identified in a study of shared clonotypes between healthy human individuals. Background on the study: Donors were two women and a few men aged 18 to 49.

The authors ran unsorted PBMC replicate PCRs on 300 ng DNA, 32,000 or so T cell genomes. Clones were read by immunoSEQ multiplex PCR, and TCRdb kept only the in-frame ones, dropping some. The table records some 470,000 clones, 76% of them present only once. There are 13 residues in the CDR3. V lost 0 bases to trimming and J lost 10 bases, with 10 bases between them. Germline-derived CDR1 and CDR2 are KGHSH and LQKENI. The sample comprised PBMCs. This receptor was obtained from a woman between 40 and 50 years old in good health. Some clones in this sample may be carry-over from other donors' samples. The rearrangement links TRBV18 to TRBJ2-1; D gene ambiguous. Here the CDR3 reads CASSPPSTKEQFF. CDR3 nucleotides: TGTGCCAGCTCACCACCGTCAACGAAAGAGCAGTTCTTC.